This T cell receptor beta chain was sequenced in a study of naive CD8 T cells in extremely preterm neonates. The germline V gene has CDR1 SEHNR and CDR2 FQNEAQ (reference sequence). V was clipped by 4 bases and J by 3 bases; unmatched bases: 8. This CDR3 comprises 16 residues. TCRdb's copy holds only in-frame clones and misses some; the assay was immunoSEQ multiplex PCR. In the table there are almost 6,000 clones, about 98% of which are singletons. Sequencing input: naive CD8+ T cells from blood. This clonotype originated in a human donor in good health. The chain recombines TRBV7-9 with TRBJ2-3; TRBD2 agrees at 9 bases. This CDR3 reads CASSSWASGATDTQYF. The CDR3 region has the DNA TGTGCCAGCAGCTCCTGGGCTAGCGGGGCTACAGATACGCAGTATTTT.